The 20 T cell receptor beta chains below were found in one sample sequenced in a study of T cell changes during pregnancy in multiple sclerosis. Using immunoSEQ multiplex PCR, the repertoire was profiled, and TCRdb retains in-frame clones only, with some absent. This table holds fewer than 12,000 clones, 75% to 90% found once. Sample: CD8+ T cells from peripheral blood mononuclear cells, taken in the first trimester of pregnancy. These receptors originate from a female donor in good health, enrolled as a control in a pregnancy study.

The chain joins TRBV27 to TRBJ1-5; TRBD1 matches at 11 bases. The junction had 14 bases not matched to a gene; V was cut back by 4 bases and J by 0 bases. Per germline, CDR1 MNHEY and CDR2 SMNVEV (reference sequence). This CDR3 spans 20 amino acids. The CDR3 DNA reads TGTGCCAGCAGTTCCATTCTAGGACAGGGGGCGCCGAATAGCAATCAGCCCCAGCATTTT. This sequence encodes CASSSILGQGAPNSNQPQHF.

The V and J genes are TRBV7-8 and TRBJ1-5; D may be TRBD1 (6 bases). The CDR3 is 15 amino acids. Trimming left V 4 bases short and J 3 bases short, with 13 bases between. CDR1 and CDR2 (germline): SGHVS, FQNEAQ. CDR3: CASSSEDSTNQPQHF. The CDR3 nucleotides read TGTGCCAGCAGCTCCGAGGACAGCACCAATCAGCCCCAGCATTTT.

This sequence joins TRBV6-5 and TRBJ2-7; a possible D gene is TRBD1 (5 bases). CDR1 is MNHEY and CDR2 is SVGAGI in the germline V gene. The V end lost 6 bases, the J end lost 2 bases, and 11 bases lay between the germline ends. There are 13 residues in the CDR3. The chain's CDR3 is CASSETATYEQYF. Written as DNA, the CDR3 is TGTGCCAGCAGCGAGACAGCCACCTACGAGCAGTACTTC.

CDR3 amino acids: CASSGWGDGTEAFF. CDR3 sequence (DNA): TGTGCCAGTAGTGGGTGGGGCGATGGCACTGAAGCTTTCTTT. The rearrangement links TRBV19 to TRBJ1-1, with D perhaps matching TRBD1 (5 bases). The V gene lost 5 bases and the J gene lost 4 bases, with 14 bases spanning the gap. CDR1 is LNHDA and CDR2 is SQIVND in the germline V gene (reference sequence). The CDR3 spans 14 residues.

The chain joins TRBV10-3 to TRBJ2-7; no firm D call. V was pared by 6 bases and J by 5 bases, with 14 bases between. The CDR3 runs 13 residues. Germline CDR1 ENHRY, CDR2 SYGVKD. The CDR3 sequence: CAIRENSGNEQYF. CDR3 DNA: TGTGCCATCAGAGAAAACAGTGGAAACGAGCAGTACTTC.

The chain joins TRBV5-4 to TRBJ1-3; D is uncertain. Germline values: CDR1 SGHNT, CDR2 YYREEE (reference sequence). The CDR3 is made up of 12 amino acids. Trimming removed 2 bases from V and 4 bases from J, with 4 bases in between. The CDR3 coding sequence is TGTGCCAGCAGCTTTAAAGGAAACACCATATATTTT. Translating gives CASSFKGNTIYF.

The chain carries TRBV27 and TRBJ2-1; maybe TRBD2 (6 bases). The CDR3 is made up of 14 amino acids. Per germline, CDR1 MNHEY and CDR2 SMNVEV (reference sequence). The V gene lost 5 bases and the J gene lost 7 bases, with 15 bases spanning the gap. The CDR3, as DNA: TGTGCCAGCAGTAGACCCGGGACTCATAATGAGCAGTTCTTC. Translation gives CASSRPGTHNEQFF.

This clone was picked up one time. The rearrangement joins TRBV7-8 to TRBJ2-1; 7 nucleotides line up with TRBD2. The CDR3 spans 15 residues. Germline V gene sequence: CDR1 SGHVS, CDR2 FQNEAQ. V dropped 5 bases and J dropped 6; count of bases not matched to a gene: 10. The CDR3 region is CASSQRDSSSNEQFF. CDR3 bases: TGTGCCAGCAGCCAGCGGGACTCTTCCAGCAATGAGCAGTTCTTC.

The V gene is TRBV19, the J gene TRBJ2-7, with 10 positions matching TRBD1. This CDR3 has 14 amino acids. After removal of 3 bases from V and 5 bases from J, the junction contained 4 bases not matched to a gene. Germline lookup yields CDR1 LNHDA and CDR2 SQIVND (reference sequence). This chain's CDR3 is CASSIQTGGHEQYF. The CDR3 region has the DNA TGTGCCAGTAGTATTCAGACAGGGGGCCACGAGCAGTACTTC. The variable domain in full, with the rest retrieved from reference TRBV19 and TRBJ2-7, is DGGITQSPKYLFRKEGQNVTLSCEQNLNHDAMYWYRQDPGQGLRLIYYSQIVNDFQKGDIAEGYSVSREKKESFPLTVTSAQKNPTAFYLCASSIQTGGHEQYFGPGTRLTVT.

The rearrangement links TRBV5-1 to TRBJ1-2; 7 positions agree with TRBD1. The V segment lost 7 bases and the J segment 3 bases; nucleotides outside the gene matches: 21. The CDR3 consists of 18 residues. The germline gives CDR1 SGHRS, CDR2 YFSETQ. The CDR3 reads CASRDPPSEGALDYGYTF. The CDR3 DNA is TGCGCCAGCCGAGATCCCCCCTCGGAGGGGGCATTGGACTATGGCTACACCTTC.

Only one count was recorded for this clone. This rearrangement joins TRBV7-9 to TRBJ1-2; possible D gene TRBD1, 5 bases. CDR3 length: 13 amino acids. V was shortened by 3 bases and J by 3 bases, with 8 bases between the two germline ends. Germline V gives CDR1 SEHNR, CDR2 FQNEAQ (reference sequence). The CDR3, as DNA: TGTGCCAGCAGCTTGGGGGAGGACTATGGCTACACCTTC. Protein: CASSLGEDYGYTF.

This chain connects TRBV7-9 to TRBJ1-2; 8 nucleotides match TRBD1. The CDR3 consists of 14 residues. Germline V lookup: CDR1 SEHNR, CDR2 FQNEAQ (reference sequence). Trimming at V came to 1 base and at J to 6 bases, leaving 4 bases not matched to a gene. The CDR3 DNA reads TGTGCCAGCAGCTTAGGCAGGGGGCAGGATGGCTACACCTTC. It specifies CASSLGRGQDGYTF.

The CDR3 loop reads CASSANPRDSYGYTF. CDR3 bases: TGTGCCAGTAGTGCAAACCCCCGGGACAGCTATGGCTACACCTTC. This rearrangement joins TRBV19 to TRBJ1-2; 7 positions agree with TRBD1. This CDR3 has 15 amino acids. V trimming: 5 bases; J trimming: 4 bases; junction bases outside the gene matches: 10. Germline V gene data show CDR1 as LNHDA and CDR2 as SQIVND (reference sequence).

V is TRBV7-9 and J is TRBJ2-1, with D perhaps TRBD2 (5 bases). The germline CDR1 and CDR2 sequences are SEHNR and FQNEAQ (reference sequence). The CDR3 covers 13 residues. V was pared by 1 base and J by 7 bases, with 8 bases between. The CDR3 DNA is TGTGCCAGCAGCTTAGTCTGGGAGAATGAGCAGTTCTTC. It yields the protein CASSLVWENEQFF. Full variable domain (outside the CDR3, taken from reference TRBV7-9 and TRBJ2-1): DTGVSQNPRHKITKRGQNVTFRCDPISEHNRLYWYRQTLGQGPEFLTYFQNEAQLEKSRLLSDRFSAERPKGSFSTLEIQRTEQGDSAMYLCASSLVWENEQFFGPGTRLTVL.

The chain has TRBV19 and TRBJ1-1, with D perhaps matching TRBD1 (5 bases). Per the germline V gene, CDR1 is LNHDA and CDR2 is SQIVND (reference sequence). V lost 6 bases and J lost 0, with 11 bases in between. This CDR3 contains 14 residues. The CDR3 nucleotides are TGTGCCAGTAGGCGGGGACGGATGAACACTGAAGCTTTCTTT. Its protein is CASRRGRMNTEAFF.

The chain is built from TRBV9 and TRBJ1-2; D might be TRBD1 (6 bases). This CDR3 is 13 amino acids long. Germline loops: CDR1 SGDLS, CDR2 YYNGEE. V lost 2 bases, J lost 6 bases, and 11 bases lay in between. As DNA, the CDR3 is TGTGCCAGCAGCGTCACGGGGGGCGATGGCTACACCTTC. The encoded protein is CASSVTGGDGYTF.

Regarding this clone: A much larger clone differs by one base, so this may be a read error. The chain joins TRBV6-4 to TRBJ2-3, with 11 positions matching TRBD2. The CDR3 spans 15 residues. V lost 3 bases and J lost 4; bases outside the gene matches: 3. Germline V lookup: CDR1 MRHNA, CDR2 SNTAGT. CDR3 bases: TGTGCCAGCAGTGAATCGACTAGCGGGGCAGATACGCAGTATTTT. Translated: CASSESTSGADTQYF.

This clone was seen a single time. The rearrangement uses TRBV5-6 and TRBJ1-1; weak D call: TRBD1 (6 bases). CDR1 is SGHDT and CDR2 is YYEEEE in the germline V gene. The CDR3 loop spans 16 amino acids. V dropped 5 bases and J dropped 0 bases, with 17 bases sitting between them. The CDR3, as DNA: TGTGCCAGCAGTTATGTACCGGGACAATTGAACACTGAAGCTTTCTTT. This sequence encodes CASSYVPGQLNTEAFF.

V is TRBV10-3 and J is TRBJ2-1; 9 nucleotides align to TRBD1. Germline CDR1 is ENHRY and CDR2 is SYGVKD. After removal of 7 bases from V and 5 bases from J, the junction contained 12 bases not matched to a gene. The CDR3 contains 16 residues. CDR3 residues: CAIMSTGQGVNNEQFF. The CDR3 coding sequence is TGTGCCATCATGTCGACGGGACAGGGAGTAAACAATGAGCAGTTCTTC.

J is TRBJ2-2 and V is TRBV25-1; 7 bases are a match to TRBD2. The CDR3 length is 16 residues. V shed 1 base, J shed 6 bases, and the junction held 8 bases outside the gene matches. The germline gives CDR1 MGHDK, CDR2 SYGVNS. Here the CDR3 DNA reads TGTGCCAGCAGTGAATTGGTTAGCGGGTCGGCCGGGGAGCTGTTTTTT. It yields the protein CASSELVSGSAGELFF.